In its sample, the clone carrying this TCR beta chain was seen many times. Authors' data handling: Counting gave a median of about 89,000 TCRs per sample, with values ranging from about 23,224 to 690,600. MiXCR, applied by TCRdb to the RACE reads, yields one record per CDR3 protein. TCRdb, not the authors, supplied the V and J calls. Of over 50,000 distinct CDR3 sequences in the sample, 9.5% to 11% were seen once. Time point described: patch test 1, 2 weeks after DPC sensitization. As to treatment: therapeutic diphenylcyclopropenone sensitization with weekly scalp DPC. The study extracted total RNA from unfractionated whole blood. Blood was collected ahead of every patch test applied. These data belong to a study of human T cells and chemical hapten exposure. Study-level information: There were per-sample TCR yield variations, arising mainly from small pooled library volume differences.

Germline CDR1 reads SEHNR; CDR2 reads FQNEAQ (reference sequence). The CDR3 loop spans 15 amino acids. V shed 3 bases, J shed 2 bases, and the junction held 5 bases outside the gene matches. The chain employs TRBV7-9 and TRBJ1-2; 8 nucleotides agree with TRBD1. Sequencing was performed on whole blood, taken in connection with sensitization to the hapten diphenylcyclopropenone (DPC). The receptor was derived from a woman aged 40 to 50 with alopecia areata. Some clones in this sample may be carry-over from other donors' samples. The CDR3 reads CASSFGQGGNYGYTF. Here the CDR3 DNA reads TGTGCCAGCAGCTTTGGACAGGGAGGGAACTATGGCTACACCTTC.